This T cell receptor (beta chain) was captured in a study of cytomegalovirus exposure and HLA in healthy donors. The PCR ran on 60 Vbeta and 13 Jbeta primers. The assay was immunoSEQ multiplex PCR, and TCRdb's table has in-frame clones only and misses some. Among more than 110,000 clones listed, roughly 80% were seen once. Input material: PBMCs. This TCR was sampled from a man aged 40-49 years in good health and CMV-seropositive.

The CDR3 DNA sequence: TGTGCCAGCGAGAACAGGGGGGGGAATGAAAAACTGTTTTTT. This gives the protein CASENRGGNEKLFF. This rearrangement joins TRBV25-1 to TRBJ1-4, with 8 bases lining up with TRBD1. CDR3 length equals 14 residues. The germline CDR1 and CDR2 sequences are MGHDK and SYGVNS. The V and J ends lost 8 bases and 5 bases, in that order; junction bases with no gene match: 7.